This T cell receptor (beta chain) stems from a study of cytomegalovirus exposure and HLA in healthy donors. CDR1 and CDR2 (germline): SGHRS, YFSETQ. The CDR3 is 15 amino acids. V shed 9 bases and J shed 7 bases, with 22 bases lying between them. In the PCR, 60 Vbeta and 13 Jbeta primers were used. Profiling relied on immunoSEQ multiplex PCR, and the TCRdb table lists in-frame clones only, not all of them. Among over 150,000 clones listed, roughly 87% were seen once. This chain connects TRBV5-1 to TRBJ2-2; D is perhaps TRBD2 (6 bases). This receptor was taken from a woman aged 30 to 39 in good health and CMV-seronegative. Source material: PBMCs. In nucleotides, the CDR3 is TGCGCCACCTCAGAGTCGGGGGTTGTCGGCGGGGAGCTGTTTTTT. Residues: CATSESGVVGGELFF.